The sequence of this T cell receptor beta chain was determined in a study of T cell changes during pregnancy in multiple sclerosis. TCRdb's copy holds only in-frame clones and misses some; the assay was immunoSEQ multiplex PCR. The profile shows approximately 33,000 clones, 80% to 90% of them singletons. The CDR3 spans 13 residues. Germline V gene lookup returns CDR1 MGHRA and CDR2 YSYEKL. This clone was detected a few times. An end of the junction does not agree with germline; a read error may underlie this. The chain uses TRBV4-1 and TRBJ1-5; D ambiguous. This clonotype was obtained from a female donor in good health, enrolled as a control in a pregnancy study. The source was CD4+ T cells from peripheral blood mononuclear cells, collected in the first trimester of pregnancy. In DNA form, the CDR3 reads TGCGCCAGCAGCCAAGTCTACGATCAGGCCCAGCATTTT. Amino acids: CASSQVYDQAQHF.